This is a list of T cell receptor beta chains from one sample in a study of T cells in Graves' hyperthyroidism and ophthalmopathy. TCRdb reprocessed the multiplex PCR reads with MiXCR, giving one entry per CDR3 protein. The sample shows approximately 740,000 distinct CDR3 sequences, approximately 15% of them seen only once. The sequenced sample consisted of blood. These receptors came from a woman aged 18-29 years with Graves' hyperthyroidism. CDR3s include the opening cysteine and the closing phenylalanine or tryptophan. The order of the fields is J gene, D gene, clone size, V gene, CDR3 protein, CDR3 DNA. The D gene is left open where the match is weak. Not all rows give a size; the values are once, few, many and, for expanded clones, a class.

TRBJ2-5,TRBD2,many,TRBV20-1,CSARGTSGRETQYF,TGCAGTGCTAGAGGGACTAGCGGGAGAGAGACCCAGTACTTC
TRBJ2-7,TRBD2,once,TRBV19,CASSREGLYEQYF,TGTGCCAGTAGCCGGGAGGGCCTCTACGAGCAGTACTTC
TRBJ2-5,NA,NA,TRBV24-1,CATSDLPWETQYF,TGTGCCACCAGTGATCTACCCTGGGAGACCCAGTACTTC
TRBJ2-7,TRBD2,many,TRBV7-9,CASRTRSSYEQYF,TGTGCCAGCCGGACTAGGAGCTCCTACGAGCAGTACTTC
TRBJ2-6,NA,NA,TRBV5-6,CASSPTGAGANVLTF,TGTGCCAGCAGTCCGACAGGAGCTGGGGCCAACGTCCTGACTTTC
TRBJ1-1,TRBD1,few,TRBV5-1,CASSKLQGGNTEAFF,TGCGCCAGCAGCAAATTACAGGGGGGCAACACTGAAGCTTTCTTT
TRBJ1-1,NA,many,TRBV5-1,CASSSSPTGNTEAFF,TGCGCCAGCAGCTCCTCCCCCACAGGGAACACTGAAGCTTTCTTT
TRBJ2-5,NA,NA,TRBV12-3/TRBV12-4,CASGLAQETQYF,TGTGCCAGCGGTCTAGCGCAAGAGACCCAGTACTTC
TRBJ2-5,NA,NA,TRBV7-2,CASSLEGGRETQYF,TGTGCCAGCAGCTTAGAAGGGGGGAGGGAGACCCAGTACTTC
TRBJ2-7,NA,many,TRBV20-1,CSARDSPAGTYEQYF,TGCAGTGCTAGAGATAGCCCAGCGGGTACCTACGAGCAGTACTTC
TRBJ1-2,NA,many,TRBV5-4,CASSLEGRLYGYTF,TGTGCCAGCAGCTTGGAGGGGCGTCTCTATGGCTACACCTTC
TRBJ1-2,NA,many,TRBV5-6,CASSLRTDGYTF,TGTGCCAGCAGCTTGAGGACAGACGGCTACACCTTC
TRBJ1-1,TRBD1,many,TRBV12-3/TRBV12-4,CASRLTGQGTEAFF,TGTGCCAGCCGCCTGACAGGACAGGGAACTGAAGCTTTCTTT
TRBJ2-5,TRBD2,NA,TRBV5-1,CASSLDLAGESYF,TGCGCCAGCAGCTTGGACCTAGCGGGGGAGTCCTACTTC